Sequencing of this T cell receptor (beta chain) was carried out in a study of T cell changes during pregnancy in multiple sclerosis. This clone was observed a few times. This CDR3 comprises 15 residues. The germline CDR1 and CDR2 sequences are SGHRS and YFSETQ. The V and J ends lost 3 bases and 0 bases respectively, with 10 bases between them. Some clones are missing from TCRdb's copy, which holds only in-frame ones; the method was immunoSEQ multiplex PCR. In the table there are about 42,000 clones, around 92% of which are singletons. The chain combines TRBV5-1 with TRBJ1-3; D uncertain. The source material was CD4+ T cells from peripheral blood mononuclear cells, sampled after pregnancy. This receptor was identified in a female donor in good health, enrolled as a control in a pregnancy study. The CDR3 loop is CASSSGVNSGNTIYF. The CDR3 DNA follows: TGCGCCAGCAGCTCCGGGGTAAACTCTGGAAACACCATATATTTT.